This T cell receptor (beta chain) was retrieved from a study of T-cell memory formation after mild COVID-19. Findings and caveats of the study: Clones which contracted sat mainly in CM and EM if CD4+, and in EMRA if CD8+.

TCRdb analysed the 5' RACE reads with MiXCR anew, one entry per CDR3 protein. This table has roughly 600,000 distinct CDR3 sequences, roughly 17% appearing once. Trimming pared 4 bases from V and 4 bases from J, leaving 16 bases between. Germline V CDR1 and CDR2: SGHRS, YFSETQ. This CDR3 comprises 15 residues. The sample holds a few counts of this clonotype. Its antigen is not identified. The TCR originated in an adult woman who had mild COVID-19 (a few samples of this study predate the infection). Cell type and time point are not known. V gene TRBV5-1 combines with J gene TRBJ2-3; D is uncertain. Sequencing was carried out using PBMCs or a T cell subset sorted from them (not recorded which). The CDR3 loop reads CASSLPVGWSDTQYF. DNA for the CDR3: TGCGCCAGCAGCCTCCCCGTGGGCTGGTCAGATACGCAGTATTTT. Using reference TRBV5-1 and TRBJ2-3 for the parts outside the CDR3, the full variable domain is KAGVTQTPRYLIKTRGQQVTLSCSPISGHRSVSWYQQTPGQGLQFLFEYFSETQRNKGNFPGRFSGRQFSNSRSEMNVSTLELGDSALYLCASSLPVGWSDTQYFGPGTRLTVL.